This is a list of T cell receptor beta chains from one sample in a study of blood T cells in healthy people across ages. TCRdb analysed the 5' RACE reads with MiXCR anew, one entry per CDR3 protein. The data hold 550,000 to 750,000 distinct CDR3 sequences, with around 20% observed a single time. Sequencing was performed on blood. The receptors were sampled from a man in his sixties or seventies in good health. CDR3s include the opening cysteine and the closing phenylalanine or tryptophan. The order of the fields is V gene, D gene, CDR3 length, J gene, clone size, CDR3 DNA, CDR3 protein. A D gene is named only where the DNA matches it firmly. Size is stated for part of the rows, as once, few or many counts, or as a class when the clone is expanded.

v_gene: TRBV28; d_gene: NA; len: 12; j_gene: TRBJ2-5; abundance: few; CDR3nt: TGTGCCAGCAGTTTGGCCCTGGGGGGCCAGTACTTC; CDR3aa: CASSLALGGQYF
v_gene: TRBV4-2; d_gene: NA; len: 16; j_gene: TRBJ1-6; abundance: NA; CDR3nt: TGTGCCAGCAGCCAAGCCTTAGTGAGAAATAATTCACCCCTCCACTTT; CDR3aa: CASSQALVRNNSPLHF
v_gene: TRBV12-5; d_gene: NA; len: 13; j_gene: TRBJ2-7; abundance: NA; CDR3nt: TGTGCTAGTGGTTCGGTTGGATCCTACGAGCAGTACTTC; CDR3aa: CASGSVGSYEQYF
v_gene: TRBV20-1; d_gene: NA; len: 12; j_gene: TRBJ1-5; abundance: NA; CDR3nt: TGCAGTGCTTATAATAGCAATCAGCCCCAGCATTTT; CDR3aa: CSAYNSNQPQHF
v_gene: TRBV11-2; d_gene: NA; len: 14; j_gene: TRBJ2-3; abundance: NA; CDR3nt: TGTGCCAGCAGCTTAGTGGCAGGGAAGCATACGCAGTATTTT; CDR3aa: CASSLVAGKHTQYF
v_gene: TRBV2; d_gene: TRBD1; len: 14; j_gene: TRBJ2-4; abundance: NA; CDR3nt: TGTGCCAGCAGCAATGGACAGGGCAAAAACATTCAGTACTTC; CDR3aa: CASSNGQGKNIQYF
v_gene: TRBV6-2/TRBV6-3; d_gene: TRBD1; len: 12; j_gene: TRBJ2-7; abundance: few; CDR3nt: TGTGCCAGCAGTAGACAGGGCTTCGAGCAGTACTTC; CDR3aa: CASSRQGFEQYF
v_gene: TRBV18; d_gene: TRBD2; len: 14; j_gene: TRBJ2-3; abundance: NA; CDR3nt: TGTGCCACCTCGCGGAGCGGGGCGCCGGATACGCAGTATTTT; CDR3aa: CATSRSGAPDTQYF
v_gene: TRBV2; d_gene: NA; len: 12; j_gene: TRBJ2-7; abundance: NA; CDR3nt: TGTGCCAGCAGGGAGCTAGGTCACGAGCAGTACTTC; CDR3aa: CASRELGHEQYF
v_gene: TRBV5-1; d_gene: NA; len: 14; j_gene: TRBJ2-5; abundance: many; CDR3nt: TGTGCCAGCAGCTTAGGGGGGACCCAAGAGACCCAGTACTTC; CDR3aa: CASSLGGTQETQYF
v_gene: TRBV2; d_gene: TRBD1; len: 15; j_gene: TRBJ2-7; abundance: NA; CDR3nt: TGTGCCAGCACAAAACTTGACAGGGGGCAGGACGAGCAGTACTTC; CDR3aa: CASTKLDRGQDEQYF
v_gene: TRBV20-1; d_gene: NA; len: 12; j_gene: TRBJ2-7; abundance: many; CDR3nt: TGCAGTGCTAGGGCCCACCTCTACGAGCAGTACTTC; CDR3aa: CSARAHLYEQYF
v_gene: TRBV20-1; d_gene: TRBD1; len: 17; j_gene: TRBJ2-7; abundance: NA; CDR3nt: TGCAGTGCTAGAGCTAATCTCCAGGACAGGGGGCTATACGAGCAGTACTTC; CDR3aa: CSARANLQDRGLYEQYF
v_gene: TRBV9; d_gene: NA; len: 19; j_gene: TRBJ2-2; abundance: NA; CDR3nt: TGTGCCAGCAGCGTAGTGGATTACGGGACTCTACGAGGAACCGGGGAGCTGTTTTTT; CDR3aa: CASSVVDYGTLRGTGELFF
v_gene: TRBV20-1; d_gene: NA; len: 13; j_gene: TRBJ2-5; abundance: few; CDR3nt: TGCAGTGCACTAAGGGGGTTTGAAGAGACCCAGTACTTC; CDR3aa: CSALRGFEETQYF
v_gene: TRBV20-1; d_gene: TRBD1; len: 14; j_gene: TRBJ1-4; abundance: once; CDR3nt: TGCAGTGCCCGAGTCGGGACAGGGGCTGAAAAACTGTTTTTT; CDR3aa: CSARVGTGAEKLFF
v_gene: TRBV5-1; d_gene: NA; len: 14; j_gene: TRBJ2-7; abundance: NA; CDR3nt: TGCGCCAGCAGCTTGGAACTGCGAGGCTACGAGCAGTACTTC; CDR3aa: CASSLELRGYEQYF
v_gene: TRBV5-1; d_gene: TRBD1; len: 14; j_gene: TRBJ2-7; abundance: NA; CDR3nt: TGCGCCAGCAGCTGGGACAGCGCCAGGGGCGAGCAGTACTTC; CDR3aa: CASSWDSARGEQYF
v_gene: TRBV20-1; d_gene: NA; len: 14; j_gene: TRBJ2-7; abundance: NA; CDR3nt: TGCAGTGCTAGAGAGACTTGGCAGTTGGGCGAGCAGTACTTC; CDR3aa: CSARETWQLGEQYF
v_gene: TRBV11-2; d_gene: NA; len: 17; j_gene: TRBJ2-1; abundance: few; CDR3nt: TGTGCCAGCAGCCCAGGCCTTGGGCTGAGCTCCTACAATGAGCAGTTCTTC; CDR3aa: CASSPGLGLSSYNEQFF
v_gene: TRBV4-1; d_gene: TRBD1; len: 15; j_gene: TRBJ2-7; abundance: NA; CDR3nt: TGCGCCAGCAGCCAAGAAGGGACAGCACCCTACGAGCAGTACTTC; CDR3aa: CASSQEGTAPYEQYF
v_gene: TRBV7-2; d_gene: TRBD2; len: 17; j_gene: TRBJ2-1; abundance: NA; CDR3nt: TGTGCCAGCAGCCTCCGCGGGAGAGCGGCCGGCTACAATGAGCAGTTCTTC; CDR3aa: CASSLRGRAAGYNEQFF
v_gene: TRBV29-1; d_gene: NA; len: 15; j_gene: TRBJ2-1; abundance: NA; CDR3nt: TGCAGCGTTGAATCCGGGGGACCCGAGTCCGATGAGCAGTTCTTC; CDR3aa: CSVESGGPESDEQFF
v_gene: TRBV10-3; d_gene: NA; len: 15; j_gene: TRBJ2-5; abundance: NA; CDR3nt: TGTGCCATCAGTGAGGTGGCAGGGGCAGGGGAGACCCAGTACTTC; CDR3aa: CAISEVAGAGETQYF
v_gene: TRBV7-9; d_gene: TRBD2; len: 17; j_gene: TRBJ2-5; abundance: few; CDR3nt: TGTGCCAGCAGCCCTTCCGGCCTAGCGGGAGGGCCTGAGACCCAGTACTTC; CDR3aa: CASSPSGLAGGPETQYF
v_gene: TRBV7-6; d_gene: NA; len: 15; j_gene: TRBJ2-5; abundance: NA; CDR3nt: TGTGCCAGCAGCCAAGATCAGGGGTCATACGAGACCCAGTACTTC; CDR3aa: CASSQDQGSYETQYF
v_gene: TRBV27; d_gene: TRBD2; len: 14; j_gene: TRBJ2-7; abundance: few; CDR3nt: TGTGCCAGCAGTACGGGAGGATACTCCTACGAGCAGTACTTC; CDR3aa: CASSTGGYSYEQYF
v_gene: TRBV12-3/TRBV12-4; d_gene: NA; len: 15; j_gene: TRBJ2-7; abundance: NA; CDR3nt: TGTGCCAGCAGTTTCACTGGACTTGACTCCTACGAGCAGTACTTC; CDR3aa: CASSFTGLDSYEQYF
v_gene: TRBV15; d_gene: NA; len: 16; j_gene: TRBJ2-7; abundance: few; CDR3nt: TGTGCCACCAGCAGAGATTTTACATGTCTTAGCTACGAGCAGTACTTC; CDR3aa: CATSRDFTCLSYEQYF
v_gene: TRBV7-7; d_gene: NA; len: 19; j_gene: TRBJ2-7; abundance: few; CDR3nt: TGTGCTAGCAGCATTACACTTCTCGGGGCGTTAGGATGGGTTTACGAGCAGTACTTC; CDR3aa: CASSITLLGALGWVYEQYF
v_gene: TRBV21-1; d_gene: NA; len: 17; j_gene: TRBJ2-5; abundance: few; CDR3nt: TGTGCCAGCAGCTCGGGACTAGCGGGAGGTTTGGAGGAGACCCAGTACTTC; CDR3aa: CASSSGLAGGLEETQYF
v_gene: TRBV4-3; d_gene: TRBD1; len: 16; j_gene: TRBJ1-2; abundance: few; CDR3nt: TGCGCCAGCAGCCAAGGGATAACAGGGGGCGACTATGGCTACACCTTC; CDR3aa: CASSQGITGGDYGYTF
v_gene: TRBV7-3; d_gene: NA; len: 18; j_gene: TRBJ2-2; abundance: NA; CDR3nt: TGTGCCAGCAGCTTAATGCGGACGGGGGCGAAAGATACCGGGGAGCTGTTTTTT; CDR3aa: CASSLMRTGAKDTGELFF
v_gene: TRBV10-3; d_gene: NA; len: 12; j_gene: TRBJ2-7; abundance: NA; CDR3nt: TGTGCCATCAGCAAGGACGGCTATGAGCAGTACTTC; CDR3aa: CAISKDGYEQYF
v_gene: TRBV5-1; d_gene: TRBD1; len: 13; j_gene: TRBJ2-7; abundance: NA; CDR3nt: TGCGCCAGCAGTTCTCGGGACAGCTTAGGAAGATACTTC; CDR3aa: CASSSRDSLGRYF
v_gene: TRBV2; d_gene: NA; len: 16; j_gene: TRBJ2-6; abundance: few; CDR3nt: TGTGCCAGCAGTGAAGCCCCGTTTACTGGGGCCAACGTCCTGACTTTC; CDR3aa: CASSEAPFTGANVLTF
v_gene: TRBV7-9; d_gene: TRBD1; len: 12; j_gene: TRBJ2-4; abundance: NA; CDR3nt: TGTGCCAGCAGCACTGACGACAGGGGACCGTACTTC; CDR3aa: CASSTDDRGPYF
v_gene: TRBV6-5; d_gene: TRBD1; len: 13; j_gene: TRBJ2-6; abundance: few; CDR3nt: TGTGCCAGCAGACAGGGGGATTTGGGCGTCCTGACTTTC; CDR3aa: CASRQGDLGVLTF
v_gene: TRBV24-1; d_gene: NA; len: 15; j_gene: TRBJ2-2; abundance: few; CDR3nt: TGTGCCACCAGTGATGGGCCATCGTACACCGGGGAGCTGTTTTTT; CDR3aa: CATSDGPSYTGELFF
v_gene: TRBV27; d_gene: TRBD1; len: 14; j_gene: TRBJ2-7; abundance: many; CDR3nt: TGTGCCAGCAGGCGGACAGGGGCCTTAGGCGAGCAGTACTTC; CDR3aa: CASRRTGALGEQYF
v_gene: TRBV18; d_gene: NA; len: 12; j_gene: TRBJ1-2; abundance: NA; CDR3nt: TGTGCCAGCTCACCCGCCATCTATGGCTACACCTTC; CDR3aa: CASSPAIYGYTF
v_gene: TRBV7-8; d_gene: TRBD1; len: 15; j_gene: TRBJ1-4; abundance: few; CDR3nt: TGTGCCAGCAGCGACCGGACAGGGGGACGTGAAAAACTGTTTTTT; CDR3aa: CASSDRTGGREKLFF
v_gene: TRBV18; d_gene: NA; len: 14; j_gene: TRBJ1-4; abundance: NA; CDR3nt: TGTGCCAGCTCACCGAGCACAGGGCTTGAAAAACTGTTTTTT; CDR3aa: CASSPSTGLEKLFF
v_gene: TRBV5-1; d_gene: TRBD2; len: 16; j_gene: TRBJ2-5; abundance: NA; CDR3nt: TGCGCCAGCAGCTCCCGGGGGGTCCTTCTCCAAGAGACCCAGTACTTC; CDR3aa: CASSSRGVLLQETQYF
v_gene: TRBV18; d_gene: NA; len: 15; j_gene: TRBJ1-1; abundance: NA; CDR3nt: TGTGCCAGCTCAGAGGGACCTACTACTGACACTGAAGCTTTCTTT; CDR3aa: CASSEGPTTDTEAFF
v_gene: TRBV3-1; d_gene: NA; len: 14; j_gene: TRBJ2-5; abundance: few; CDR3nt: TGTGCCAGCAGCCATGGTTGGGGGCTTAAGACCCAGTACTTC; CDR3aa: CASSHGWGLKTQYF
v_gene: TRBV24-1; d_gene: NA; len: 15; j_gene: TRBJ2-1; abundance: NA; CDR3nt: TGTGCCACCAGTGAAGAGGGGGGCTCCTACAATGAGCAGTTCTTC; CDR3aa: CATSEEGGSYNEQFF
v_gene: TRBV12-5; d_gene: TRBD2; len: 21; j_gene: TRBJ2-1; abundance: NA; CDR3nt: TGTGCTAGTGGTCCCGGACAGGTCCCTCGACTAGCGGGAGGGAAATACAATGAGCAGTTCTTC; CDR3aa: CASGPGQVPRLAGGKYNEQFF
v_gene: TRBV7-6; d_gene: NA; len: 16; j_gene: TRBJ2-7; abundance: few; CDR3nt: TGTGCCAGCAGCGGAGCGGCTGGGATGGGAATTTACGAGCAGTACTTC; CDR3aa: CASSGAAGMGIYEQYF
v_gene: TRBV23-1; d_gene: NA; len: 15; j_gene: TRBJ2-5; abundance: NA; CDR3nt: TGCGCCAGCAGTCAATCGAGGCCGGGGGCAAAGACCCAGTACTTC; CDR3aa: CASSQSRPGAKTQYF